This TCR beta chain is drawn from a study of T cell repertoires in ileal Crohn's disease. Study-level points and caveats: Postoperative endoscopy occurred within one year, median around 7.5 months.

Worth noting for this clone: Its antigen is not identified.

This CDR3 spans 16 amino acids. The V gene's germline CDR1 is WNHNN and CDR2 SYGVQD (reference sequence). V lost 3 bases, J lost 6 bases, and 11 bases stayed unmatched. Time point defined: neoterminal ileum biopsy at postoperative endoscopy, about 6 months after surgery. Assay used: immunoSEQ multiplex PCR; TCRdb lists only in-frame clones, some missing. The sample shows 7,400 or so clones, 60% to 80% of them seen only once. What was sequenced was ileal tissue. The receptor was isolated from an adult with Crohn's disease. This chain uses TRBV10-1 with TRBJ2-3; 8 positions match TRBD2. The CDR3 DNA sequence: TGCGCCAGCAGTGATACGCGGGGGGTCCTTCTGGATACGCAGTATTTT. Its translation: CASSDTRGVLLDTQYF.